This entry lists 27 T cell receptor beta chains sequenced from one sample in a study of T cell repertoires in cytomegalovirus infection. MiXCR, run by TCRdb on the reads, gives a single entry per CDR3 protein. The sample has hundreds of thousands of distinct CDR3 sequences, 20% to 25% seen once. Sequencing used CD8+ T cells from PBMCs. The source is a human donor in good health (CMV status not recorded). Some clones in this sample may be carry-over from other donors' samples.

This clonotype was detected many times. This rearrangement joins TRBV28 to TRBJ1-5; D call uncertain. The CDR3 is made up of 13 amino acids. CDR1 MDHEN and CDR2 SYDVKM come from the germline V gene. The germline V and J ends were trimmed by 7 bases and 0 bases, with 7 bases remaining between them. The DNA for the CDR3 is TGTGCCAGCACGGTGCATAGCAATCAGCCCCAGCATTTT. The encoded protein is CASTVHSNQPQHF.

J is TRBJ1-1 and V is TRBV25-1; D possibly corresponds to TRBD1 (6 bases). The V end lost 7 bases, the J end lost 11 bases, and 17 bases lay between the germline ends. Germline assignment: CDR1 MGHDK and CDR2 SYGVNS. The CDR3 runs 12 residues. The CDR3 sequence: CASTLGGAGAFF. The DNA for the CDR3 is TGTGCCAGCACTCTAGGGGGAGCCGGCGCTTTCTTT. The whole variable domain, filled in from reference TRBV25-1 and TRBJ1-1, reads EADIYQTPRYLVIGTGKKITLECSQTMGHDKMYWYQQDPGMELHLIHYSYGVNSTEKGDLSSESTVSRIRTEHFPLTLESARPSHTSQYLCASTLGGAGAFFGQGTRLTVV.

The rearrangement links TRBV4-1 to TRBJ2-1; D not certain. The CDR3 is made up of 14 amino acids. Germline-derived CDR1 and CDR2 are MGHRA and YSYEKL. V lost 4 bases to trimming and J lost 4 bases, with 11 bases between them. As DNA, the CDR3 is TGCGCCAGCAGCCTAAGTGTGACTTACAATGAGCAGTTCTTC. This codes for CASSLSVTYNEQFF.

The chain recombines TRBV10-3 with TRBJ2-7; D may correspond to TRBD1 or TRBD2 (6 bases each). The CDR3 has 15 residues. The V gene lost 7 bases and the J gene lost 1 base, with 17 bases spanning the gap. Germline CDR1 reads ENHRY; CDR2 reads SYGVKD. The chain's CDR3 is CAITPSKGGSYEQYF. The CDR3, as DNA: TGTGCCATCACCCCCTCCAAAGGGGGGTCCTACGAGCAGTACTTC.

This clonotype was counted at least ten times. This chain uses TRBV7-9 with TRBJ2-7, with a possible D match to TRBD1 (7 bases). The germline V and J ends were trimmed by 1 base and 2 bases, with 12 bases remaining between them. Germline V CDR1 and CDR2: SEHNR, FQNEAQ (reference sequence). The CDR3 loop spans 15 amino acids. CDR3 residues: CASSLEPGGTYEQYF. The DNA for the CDR3 is TGTGCCAGCAGCTTAGAGCCAGGGGGGACCTACGAGCAGTACTTC.

J is TRBJ1-1 and V is TRBV29-1; D not resolved. The V gene's germline CDR1 is SQVTM and CDR2 ANQGSEA. V lost 7 bases and J 1 base, leaving 10 bases between the germline ends. The CDR3 runs 12 residues. CDR3 protein: CSAKTTNTEAFF. The CDR3 DNA sequence: TGCAGCGCCAAGACAACGAACACTGAAGCTTTCTTT. Drawing the rest from reference TRBV29-1 and TRBJ1-1, the complete variable domain is SAVISQKPSRDICQRGTSLTIQCQVDSQVTMMFWYRQQPGQSLTLIATANQGSEATYESGFVIDKFPISRPNLTFSTLTVSNMSPEDSSIYLCSAKTTNTEAFFGQGTRLTVV.

This clonotype occurred a few times. This chain connects TRBV12-3 or TRBV12-4 to TRBJ2-6; D may be TRBD1 or TRBD2 (5 bases each). The CDR3 is 18 residues long. The germline V and J ends were trimmed by 0 bases and 0 bases, with 12 bases remaining between them. This CDR3 reads CASSLAQGVGSGANVLTF. CDR3 bases: TGTGCCAGCAGTTTAGCCCAGGGAGTCGGCTCTGGGGCCAACGTCCTGACTTTC.

The V call is TRBV7-9, the J call TRBJ1-2, with TRBD1 matching 7 bases. Germline CDR1 reads SEHNR; CDR2 reads FQNEAQ (reference sequence). CDR3 length: 17 residues. Trimming cost V 4 bases and J 0 bases; bases outside gene matches: 11. The CDR3 protein is CASSSLDRKEPNYGYTF. CDR3 bases: TGTGCCAGCAGCTCCTTGGACAGGAAAGAACCTAACTATGGCTACACCTTC.

The table lists this clonotype with a few counts. V gene TRBV2 combines with J gene TRBJ2-7; 11 nucleotides line up with TRBD1. V lost 7 bases and J lost 5; bases outside the gene matches: 7. The germline V gene encodes CDR1 SNHLY and CDR2 FYNNEI. The CDR3 consists of 14 residues. CDR3: CASTPPDRGHEQYF. CDR3 DNA: TGTGCCAGCACCCCACCGGACAGGGGGCACGAGCAGTACTTC.

This clonotype has a count of ten or more. The genes are TRBV7-8 and TRBJ1-5; D is perhaps TRBD1 (6 bases). Germline V gene sequence: CDR1 SGHVS, CDR2 FQNEAQ. Trimming left V 2 bases short and J 0 bases short, with 11 bases between. The CDR3 is made up of 16 amino acids. The CDR3 loop reads CASSLQGFRSNQPQHF. CDR3 DNA: TGTGCCAGCAGCTTACAGGGGTTCCGTAGCAATCAGCCCCAGCATTTT. The whole variable domain, filled in from reference TRBV7-8 and TRBJ1-5, reads GAGVSQSPRYKVAKRGQDVALRCDPISGHVSLFWYQQALGQGPEFLTYFQNEAQLDKSGLPSDRFFAERPEGSVSTLKIQRTQQEDSAVYLCASSLQGFRSNQPQHFGDGTRLSIL.

This clonotype was recorded at least ten times. The chain combines TRBV14 with TRBJ2-2; D is undetermined. From germline, CDR1 is SGHDN and CDR2 FVKESK. The CDR3 loop spans 16 amino acids. Between the trimmed V and J ends, which lost 5 bases and 0 bases, there was a span of 13 bases. The CDR3 loop is CASSDEFYANTGELFF. Written as DNA, the CDR3 is TGTGCCAGCAGCGACGAGTTTTACGCGAACACCGGGGAGCTGTTTTTT.

The V call is TRBV29-1, the J call TRBJ1-2; D is ambiguous. The germline V and J ends were trimmed by 8 bases and 2 bases, with 18 bases remaining between them. CDR3 length equals 14 residues. The V gene's germline CDR1 is SQVTM and CDR2 ANQGSEA. In DNA, the CDR3 is TGCAGCCACACCAGACTCAACCCGAACTATGGCTACACCTTC. Translated, it gives CSHTRLNPNYGYTF.

The chain employs TRBV12-3 or TRBV12-4 and TRBJ1-3; D may be TRBD1 (6 bases). The CDR3 is made up of 17 amino acids. V gave up 2 bases and J gave up 0 bases, with 14 bases separating them. The CDR3: CASSLRADRLSGNTIYF. In nucleotides, the CDR3 is TGTGCCAGCAGTTTAAGGGCCGACAGGCTCTCTGGAAACACCATATATTTT.

The chain is built from TRBV10-3 and TRBJ1-5; 7 bases are a match to TRBD1. The CDR3 is 21 residues long. Per germline, CDR1 ENHRY and CDR2 SYGVKD. Trimming cost V 3 bases and J 1 base; bases outside gene matches: 21. CDR3: CAISDQGGHWGGGESNQPQHF. In DNA, the CDR3 is TGTGCCATCAGTGATCAGGGGGGACATTGGGGAGGTGGGGAAAGCAATCAGCCCCAGCATTTT.

This clonotype was detected many times. The chain joins TRBV28 to TRBJ1-5, with 7 bases that match TRBD1. The length of the CDR3 is 16 residues. Germline V gives CDR1 MDHEN, CDR2 SYDVKM. With 6 bases clipped from V and 3 bases from J, the junction kept 11 bases outside the gene matches. The chain's CDR3 is CASRFTGEVYNQPQHF. The CDR3 region has the DNA TGTGCCAGCAGATTTACAGGGGAGGTTTACAATCAGCCCCAGCATTTT.

The chain employs TRBV5-1 and TRBJ2-1; 7 positions match TRBD1. Germline CDR1 reads SGHRS; CDR2 reads YFSETQ. This CDR3 contains 13 residues. V shed 5 bases and J 5 bases; nucleotides not matched to a gene: 4. The CDR3 sequence: CASRRQGNNEQFF. The CDR3 DNA sequence: TGCGCCAGCAGGCGACAGGGAAACAATGAGCAGTTCTTC.

This clonotype was counted ten times or more. The chain joins TRBV4-1 to TRBJ2-3, with D perhaps being TRBD1 or TRBD2 (5 bases each). Germline CDR1 MGHRA, CDR2 YSYEKL. Trimming took 5 bases from V and 4 from J, leaving 13 bases between them. The CDR3 sequence is 14 residues long. CDR3 protein: CASSSGPAADTQYF. The CDR3, as DNA: TGCGCCAGCAGCTCGGGACCGGCTGCAGATACGCAGTATTTT.

Details on this clonotype: This may arise from a read error, as a much more abundant clone is one base away. The chain joins TRBV7-2 to TRBJ2-6, with D perhaps TRBD2 (6 bases). The CDR3 length is 14 residues. Trimming removed 8 bases at V and 2 bases at J, with 10 bases between. The germline V gene encodes CDR1 SGHTA and CDR2 FQGNSA. CDR3 protein: CASGTGAGANVLTF. The CDR3 coding sequence is TGTGCCAGCGGGACGGGGGCTGGGGCCAACGTCCTGACTTTC.

This clonotype was recorded a few times. The J gene is TRBJ2-7, the V gene TRBV10-3; D may be TRBD1 (5 bases). Germline V lookup: CDR1 ENHRY, CDR2 SYGVKD. The CDR3 has 12 amino acids. V was trimmed by 6 bases and J by 0 bases, leaving 6 bases between them. In DNA form, the CDR3 reads TGTGCCATCAGGACAGTCTCCTACGAGCAGTACTTC. Translation gives CAIRTVSYEQYF.

This clonotype was counted between two and nine times. The V gene is TRBV20-1, the J gene TRBJ2-5; TRBD2 agrees at 9 bases. The CDR3 extends over 9 amino acids. Germline CDR1 DFQATT, CDR2 SNEGSKA (reference sequence). J lost 12 bases, V lost 6 bases, and 2 bases had no gene match. CDR3 bases: TGCAGTGCCGGACTAGCGAAGTACTTC. This sequence encodes CSAGLAKYF.

This clonotype occurred many times. The rearrangement links TRBV10-3 to TRBJ2-6; D possibly corresponds to TRBD2 (6 bases). The CDR3 totals 19 residues. With 8 bases removed from V and 0 bases from J, the gap between germline ends came to 23 bases. Germline assignment: CDR1 ENHRY and CDR2 SYGVKD. CDR3: CAILRRGPTDDSGANVLTF. Written as DNA, the CDR3 is TGTGCCATCTTAAGGAGGGGCCCTACCGATGACTCTGGGGCCAACGTCCTGACTTTC.

This clonotype appeared once. V usage is TRBV20-1 and J usage is TRBJ2-7, with D perhaps matching TRBD2 (5 bases). The ends were cut back, 0 bases at V and 6 bases at J, with 12 bases in the middle. The CDR3 spans 13 residues. Germline V gene data show CDR1 as DFQATT and CDR2 as SNEGSKA (reference sequence). Written as DNA, the CDR3 is TGCAGTGCTAGAGAGGGCCCGGGGAGCGAGCAGTACTTC. This encodes CSAREGPGSEQYF.

The CDR3 DNA follows: TGCAGTGCAACGACAGATAGCAATCAGCCCCAGCATTTT. Encoded protein: CSATTDSNQPQHF. The chain carries TRBV20-1 and TRBJ1-5; D perhaps matches TRBD1 (5 bases). Germline V CDR1 and CDR2: DFQATT, SNEGSKA (reference sequence). Trimming removed 6 bases from V and 0 bases from J, with 9 bases in between. This CDR3 has 13 residues.

This chain links TRBV5-1 with TRBJ1-2; D not certain. Deletions cut 1 base from V and 8 bases from J, with 12 bases between. CDR1 SGHRS and CDR2 YFSETQ come from the germline V gene. There are 13 residues in the CDR3. In DNA form, the CDR3 reads TGCGCCAGCAGCTTGTATGGGGAAGGCGGCTACACCTTC. Translating it yields CASSLYGEGGYTF.

The chain carries TRBV19 and TRBJ1-3; 10 bases match TRBD1. Germline values: CDR1 LNHDA, CDR2 SQIVND (reference sequence). The trim removed 5 bases at V and 0 bases at J, leaving 4 bases unmatched. CDR3 length: 16 amino acids. The CDR3: CASSPTGGFSGNTIYF. CDR3 bases: TGTGCCAGTAGTCCGACAGGGGGCTTCTCTGGAAACACCATATATTTT.

With respect to this clonotype: At one boundary the junction diverges from the germline segment, which might be a read error. The V and J genes are TRBV7-6 and TRBJ2-6; TRBD1 is a possible D gene (5 bases). The CDR3 has 14 amino acids. Germline CDR1 reads SGHVS; CDR2 reads FNYEAQ. The CDR3 DNA reads as TGTGCTAGCAGTCCAGGGTTAGGGGCCAACGTCCTGACTTTC. The encoded protein is CASSPGLGANVLTF.

This clonotype was detected a few times. The rearrangement joins TRBV6-6 to TRBJ2-7; perhaps TRBD1 as D (5 bases). The germline CDR1 and CDR2 sequences are MNHNY and SVGAGI (reference sequence). Trimming took 5 bases from V and 6 from J, leaving 14 bases between them. This CDR3 is 13 amino acids long. The CDR3 reads CASSPRVRFEQYV. For the CDR3, the DNA is TGTGCCAGCAGTCCCAGGGTCCGATTCGAGCAGTACGTC.